Listed below are T cell receptor beta chains from one sample, sequenced in a study of blood T cell repertoires in COVID-19. Sequencing used immunoSEQ multiplex PCR; TCRdb keeps in-frame clones, though not all of them. The table includes 60,000 to 85,000 clones, approximately 86% detected once. The specimen was peripheral blood. All receptors derive from a human donor in a cohort sampled during active COVID-19. The CDR3 runs from the conserved cysteine through the conserved F or W. The order of the fields is D gene, V gene, clone size, J gene, CDR3 DNA, CDR3 protein. D genes are given only for firm matches. Clone size is shown for a subset of rows, as once, few, many or a class of expanded clone.

>TRBD1|TRBV7-8|-|TRBJ2-7
TGTGCCAGCAGCTTAAAGCGGACAGGGGGCTACGAGCAGTACTTC
CASSLKRTGGYEQYF
>TRBD2|TRBV5-4|few|TRBJ2-1
TGTGCCAGCAGCCCAAGACTAGCGGTAGACAATGAGCAGTTCTTC
CASSPRLAVDNEQFF
>-|TRBV24-1|-|TRBJ2-7
TGTGCCACCAGTGAACAGGGAGACTACGTCCACGAGCAGTACTTC
CATSEQGDYVHEQYF
>-|TRBV18|-|TRBJ1-3
TGTGCCAGCTCACCCGGGGCGGGGAGCTCCGGAAACACCATATATTTT
CASSPGAGSSGNTIYF
>TRBD1|TRBV6-4|-|TRBJ1-6
TGTGCCAGCAGTGCTCGGACAGGGGATTCACCCCTCCACTTT
CASSARTGDSPLHF
>TRBD1|TRBV5-1|-|TRBJ2-3
TGCGCCAGCAGCTCCCAGGGACAGGGGGCCGATCCAGATACGCAGTATTTT
CASSSQGQGADPDTQYF
>TRBD1|TRBV4-2|-|TRBJ1-2
TGTGCCAGCAGCCAGGAGGCCGGGACAGCTAACTATGGCTACACCTTC
CASSQEAGTANYGYTF
>-|TRBV4-1|-|TRBJ2-5
TGCGCCAGCAGCCAAGAGCCCGGCGGGGAGACCCAGTACTTC
CASSQEPGGETQYF
>-|TRBV7-2|-|TRBJ1-5
TGTGCCAGCAGCTTAGCAGGGGTCGGCAATCAGCCCCAGCATTTT
CASSLAGVGNQPQHF
>-|TRBV3-1/TRBV3-2|once|TRBJ1-1
TGTGCCAGCAGCCCAGAGGGACTTCGGAACACTGAAGCTTTCTTT
CASSPEGLRNTEAFF
>-|TRBV5-1|-|TRBJ2-5
TGCGCCAGCAGCTTCCCGGGTTCGGAGACCCAGTACTTC
CASSFPGSETQYF
>TRBD2|TRBV3-1/TRBV3-2|-|TRBJ2-1
TGTGCCAGCAGCCAAGAGAGCGGGAGTTTTAATGAGCAGTTCTTC
CASSQESGSFNEQFF
>-|TRBV28|-|TRBJ2-5
TGTGCCTCCGGGACTTTGCCCTCGACCCAGTACTTC
CASGTLPSTQYF
>-|TRBV7-9|-|TRBJ2-1
TGTGCCAGCAGCCGTACCGGGACACCTACTTACAATGAGCAGTTCTTC
CASSRTGTPTYNEQFF
>-|TRBV5-1|-|TRBJ2-3
TGCGCCAGCAGCTTGTTCCGCCTCGGAGATACGCAGTATTTT
CASSLFRLGDTQYF